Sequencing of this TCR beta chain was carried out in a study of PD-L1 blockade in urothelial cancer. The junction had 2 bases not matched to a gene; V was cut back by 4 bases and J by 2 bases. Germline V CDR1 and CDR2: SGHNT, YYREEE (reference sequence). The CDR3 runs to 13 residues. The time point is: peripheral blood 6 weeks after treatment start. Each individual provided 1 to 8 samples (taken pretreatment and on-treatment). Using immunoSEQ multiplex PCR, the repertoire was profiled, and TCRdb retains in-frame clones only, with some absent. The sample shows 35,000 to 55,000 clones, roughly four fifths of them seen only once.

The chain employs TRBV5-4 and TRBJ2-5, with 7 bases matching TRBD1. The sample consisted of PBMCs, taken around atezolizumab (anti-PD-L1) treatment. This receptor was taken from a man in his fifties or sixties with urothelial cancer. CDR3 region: CASSRDRQETQYF. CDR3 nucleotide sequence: TGTGCCAGCAGCCGGGACAGACAAGAGACCCAGTACTTC.